Here is one T cell receptor beta chain with its context. Its antigen is still unknown. This record comes from a study of blood T cells in healthy people across ages. Study conclusions and caveats: TCR beta diversity, measured per million T cells, fell in a roughly linear way with age. Naive CD4+ cells and diversity were both higher in long-lived donors than in aged donors.

With a J-beta primer mix and a sample-barcoded 5' primer, a second PCR ran roughly 6 to 12 cycles. In TCRdb, the 5' RACE reads were re-called with MiXCR into one record per CDR3 protein. The sample yields about 600,000 distinct CDR3 sequences, about 45% seen once. The sequenced sample consisted of blood. The receptor's source is a man older than 75 in good health.

The DNA for the CDR3 is TGTGCCAGCAGCTCTCCTACCTACAATGAGCAGTTCTTC. Its protein is CASSSPTYNEQFF. V is TRBV7-2 and J is TRBJ2-1; D not certain. V was pared by 4 bases and J by 2 bases, with 6 bases between. CDR1 and CDR2 from the germline V gene are SGHTA and FQGNSA. There are 13 residues in the CDR3. The variable domain in full, completed from reference TRBV7-2 and TRBJ2-1, reads GAGVSQSPSNKVTEKGKDVELRCDPISGHTALYWYRQSLGQGLEFLIYFQGNSAPDKSGLPSDRFSAERTGGSVSTLTIQRTQQEDSAVYLCASSSPTYNEQFFGPGTRLTVL.